These 27 T cell receptor beta chains were all obtained from the same sample, sequenced in a study of blood T cell repertoires in COVID-19. Data came from immunoSEQ multiplex PCR; TCRdb stores just in-frame clones and leaves some out. The sample includes 140,000 to 150,000 clones, around four fifths of them seen just once. The sample taken for sequencing was peripheral blood. These receptors were obtained from a human donor in a cohort sampled during active COVID-19.

The genes are TRBV28 and TRBJ1-2; perhaps TRBD1 as D (5 bases). The germline gives CDR1 MDHEN, CDR2 SYDVKM. V lost 11 bases and J lost 7, with 14 bases in between. The CDR3 has 11 amino acids. The CDR3, as DNA: TGTGCCCTCTTAACAGGACCTGGCTACACCTTC. Protein sequence: CALLTGPGYTF.

The rearrangement links TRBV14 to TRBJ1-2; D not certain. The CDR3 is 14 amino acids. Trimming took 1 base from V and 5 from J, leaving 11 bases between them. Germline CDR1 and CDR2: SGHDN and FVKESK. CDR3 sequence: CASSQVVGNYGYTF. DNA of the CDR3: TGTGCCAGCAGCCAAGTAGTGGGCAATTATGGCTACACCTTC.

J is TRBJ1-5 and V is TRBV21-1; the table gives TRBD1 as D, unverified against the DNA. TRBV21-1 corresponds to a pseudogene. This CDR3 comprises 15 residues. CDR3 DNA sequence: TGTGCCAGCACCCCCGACAGGGATAGCAATCAGCCCCAGCATTTT. Residues: CASTPDRDSNQPQHF.

The V gene is TRBV28, the J gene TRBJ1-3, with 8 bases that match TRBD1. The junction had 4 bases not matched to a gene; V was cut back by 5 bases and J by 4 bases. Germline V CDR1 and CDR2: MDHEN, SYDVKM. There are 14 residues in the CDR3. The CDR3 DNA follows: TGTGCCAGCAGTCCCGGGACAGGAGGAAACACCATATATTTT. As protein: CASSPGTGGNTIYF. The whole variable domain, remainder taken from reference TRBV28 and TRBJ1-3, is DVKVTQSSRYLVKRTGEKVFLECVQDMDHENMFWYRQDPGLGLRLIYFSYDVKMKEKGDIPEGYSVSREKKERFSLILESASTNQTSMYLCASSPGTGGNTIYFGEGSWLTVV.

The chain joins TRBV7-9 to TRBJ2-4, with D possibly matching TRBD1 (5 bases). CDR1 and CDR2 (germline): SEHNR, FQNEAQ (reference sequence). Trimming left V 5 bases short and J 0 bases short, with 14 bases between. This CDR3 is 16 amino acids long. CDR3 protein: CASSRWTLLAKNIQYF. DNA of the CDR3: TGTGCCAGCAGCCGCTGGACATTACTAGCCAAAAACATTCAGTACTTC.

The chain recombines TRBV9 with TRBJ1-2, with D tentatively TRBD1 (5 bases). This CDR3 spans 15 amino acids. V shed 0 bases and J shed 4 bases, with 13 bases lying between them. Germline values: CDR1 SGDLS, CDR2 YYNGEE. CDR3 amino acids: CASSVEAGSAYGYTF. The CDR3 coding sequence is TGTGCCAGCAGCGTAGAGGCAGGGTCGGCCTATGGCTACACCTTC.

The chain uses TRBV9 and TRBJ1-1, with D unresolved. Germline assignment: CDR1 SGDLS and CDR2 YYNGEE. Trimming stripped 4 bases from V and 3 bases from J, with 7 bases between. The CDR3 is 12 amino acids. The CDR3 sequence is CASSPRDTEAFF. The CDR3 DNA sequence: TGTGCCAGCAGCCCCCGGGACACTGAAGCTTTCTTT.

V gene TRBV6-2 or TRBV6-3 combines with J gene TRBJ1-5; D perhaps matches TRBD1 (6 bases). Germline V gene lookup returns CDR1 MNHEY and CDR2 SVGEGT. The CDR3 covers 15 residues. Trimming removed 6 bases at V and 3 bases at J, with 15 bases between. Here the CDR3 reads CASSSQGGNNQPQHF. CDR3 coding DNA: TGTGCCAGCAGCTCACAGGGAGGGAACAATCAGCCCCAGCATTTT.

The chain links TRBV9 to TRBJ2-3; D perhaps matches TRBD1 (6 bases). With 2 bases removed from V and 5 bases from J, the gap between germline ends came to 12 bases. Germline V CDR1 and CDR2: SGDLS, YYNGEE. The CDR3 is 14 amino acids. CDR3 amino acids: CASSVHREIDTQYF. DNA of the CDR3: TGTGCCAGCAGCGTTCACAGGGAAATAGATACGCAGTATTTT.

J is TRBJ2-5 and V is TRBV7-9; 7 bases align to TRBD2. The germline V gene encodes CDR1 SEHNR and CDR2 FQNEAQ (reference sequence). Trimming took 4 bases from V and 4 from J; bases not matched to a gene: 9. The CDR3 covers 15 residues. The CDR3 region has the DNA TGTGCCAGCAGCTCCCAAGCGGGGAGAGGAGAGACCCAGTACTTC. Its protein is CASSSQAGRGETQYF.

This sequence joins TRBV7-9 and TRBJ2-7; 9 bases fit TRBD1. From germline, CDR1 is SEHNR and CDR2 FQNEAQ (reference sequence). V shed 8 bases and J 2 bases; nucleotides not matched to a gene: 13. This CDR3 contains 16 residues. CDR3 residues: CASRLGTGTGTYEQYF. Written as DNA, the CDR3 is TGTGCCAGCCGCCTCGGGACCGGGACAGGGACCTACGAGCAGTACTTC.

This chain joins TRBV5-6 and TRBJ2-2, with D possibly TRBD1 on 5 matching bases. The CDR3 spans 15 residues. Trimming cost V 0 bases and J 4 bases, with 10 bases left between them. Looked up from germline, CDR1 is SGHDT and CDR2 is YYEEEE. The CDR3 DNA sequence: TGTGCCAGCAGCTTGGTTGCAGGGCCCACCGGGGAGCTGTTTTTT. It codes for CASSLVAGPTGELFF.

V and J are TRBV12-3 or TRBV12-4 and TRBJ2-5; no reliable D call. The CDR3 is made up of 13 amino acids. Deletions cut 5 bases from V and 5 bases from J, with 12 bases between. This chain's CDR3 is CASSHARYETQYF. CDR3 in DNA: TGTGCCAGCAGTCACGCGAGGTATGAGACCCAGTACTTC.

The chain employs TRBV7-9 and TRBJ1-1; no clear D gene. The germline CDR1 and CDR2 sequences are SEHNR and FQNEAQ (reference sequence). The V gene lost 0 bases and the J gene lost 2 bases, with 10 bases spanning the gap. The CDR3 loop spans 15 amino acids. CDR3 sequence (DNA): TGTGCCAGCAGCTTAGCAGCGGCCCCTAACACTGAAGCTTTCTTT. It yields the protein CASSLAAAPNTEAFF.

V and J are TRBV5-3 and TRBJ2-1; D call uncertain. TRBV5-3 is an ORF for which the function is uncertain. The CDR3 consists of 13 residues. The V end was cut by 4 bases, the J end by 7 bases, with 12 bases between. DNA of the CDR3: TGTGCCAGAAGCCCGGCGGTTGGGAATGAGCAGTTCTTC. It encodes CARSPAVGNEQFF.

This clone appeared a few times. Other nucleotide sequences in the sample specify the same CDR3. CDR3 protein: CASSGSTEAFF. The CDR3 coding sequence is TGTGCCAGCAGTGGCTCGACAGAAGCTTTCTTT. The rearrangement uses TRBV28 and TRBJ1-1; D gene ambiguous. The germline V gene has CDR1 MDHEN and CDR2 SYDVKM. Trimming pared 5 bases from V and 8 bases from J, leaving 9 bases between. The CDR3 length is 11 residues.

The J gene is TRBJ1-5, the V gene TRBV28; 11 bases agree with TRBD1. The V and J ends lost 6 bases and 6 bases, in that order; junction bases with no gene match: 7. Germline loops: CDR1 MDHEN, CDR2 SYDVKM. The CDR3 consists of 15 residues. CDR3 protein: CASSSGQGDGQPQHF. In DNA, the CDR3 is TGTGCCAGCAGCTCGGGACAGGGGGACGGTCAGCCCCAGCATTTT.

Comments on this clone: A read error may account for a junction end that differs from germline. The same CDR3 also results from other DNA sequences found in this sample. The chain employs TRBV18 and TRBJ1-5; no firm D call. The CDR3 covers 13 residues. Per the germline V gene, CDR1 is KGHSH and CDR2 is LQKENI. Here the CDR3 reads CASSRTGDQPQHF. DNA of the CDR3: TGTGCCAGCTCACGGACTGGAGATCAGCCCCAACATTTT.

The V gene is TRBV20-1, the J gene TRBJ2-1; D is unclear. The germline gives CDR1 DFQATT, CDR2 SNEGSKA (reference sequence). The V end lost 3 bases, the J end lost 8 bases, and 5 bases lay between the germline ends. The CDR3 sequence is 10 residues long. CDR3 in DNA: TGCAGTGCTAGCTCCGATGAGCAGTTCTTC. Amino acids: CSASSDEQFF.

The chain uses TRBV16 and TRBJ1-2; TRBD1 aligns across 7 bases. From germline, CDR1 is KGHSY and CDR2 FQNENV. V gave up 2 bases and J gave up 2 bases; unmatched junction bases: 8. The CDR3 extends over 16 amino acids. DNA for the CDR3: TGTGCCAGCAGCCAAACCCAAACAGGGGTGAACTATGGCTACACCTTC. Translating it yields CASSQTQTGVNYGYTF.

The chain couples TRBV7-2 to TRBJ1-6; weak D call: TRBD1 (5 bases). Germline-derived CDR1 and CDR2 are SGHTA and FQGNSA. Deletions cut 4 bases from V and 6 bases from J, with 16 bases between. The CDR3 has 16 amino acids. CDR3 sequence: CASSSGYRSLNSPLHF. DNA for the CDR3: TGTGCCAGCAGCTCCGGATACAGGTCCCTTAATTCACCCCTCCACTTT.

The gene calls are TRBV5-8 and TRBJ1-5, with D possibly TRBD1 on 5 matching bases. In germline, CDR1 is SGHTS, CDR2 YDEGEE. Trimming shortened V by 3 bases and J by 0 bases, and 13 bases separated the two germline ends. This CDR3 comprises 16 residues. The CDR3 reads CASSWGNAYSNQPQHF. For the CDR3, the DNA is TGTGCCAGCAGCTGGGGCAATGCTTATAGCAATCAGCCCCAGCATTTT.

V and J are TRBV12-3 or TRBV12-4 and TRBJ1-2, with a tentative D call TRBD1 (6 bases). The CDR3 has 13 amino acids. Trimming removed 4 bases at V and 8 bases at J, with 14 bases between. This CDR3 is CASSSNYRAGYTF. The DNA for the CDR3 is TGTGCCAGCAGTTCAAACTACAGGGCGGGCTACACCTTC.

V usage is TRBV6-6 and J usage is TRBJ1-2; D gene unclear. Trimming took off 0 bases at V and 7 bases at J, with 12 bases between the two ends. This CDR3 is 14 amino acids long. Germline assignment: CDR1 MNHNY and CDR2 SVGAGI (reference sequence). For the CDR3, the DNA is TGTGCCAGCAGTTACTCGTTAGGAACGGGTGGCTACACCTTC. Translating it yields CASSYSLGTGGYTF.

The V gene is TRBV3-1 (or the pseudogene TRBV3-2), the J gene TRBJ2-1; D gene uncertain. Germline V gene lookup returns CDR1 LGHDT and CDR2 YNNKEL (reference sequence). Trimming pared 3 bases from V and 15 bases from J, leaving 15 bases between. The CDR3 totals 12 residues. CDR3 sequence (DNA): TGTGCCAGCAGCCAGGGCATAACATATCCGTTCTTC. It is translated as CASSQGITYPFF.

This chain links TRBV10-2 with TRBJ2-7, with a tentative D call TRBD2 (5 bases). The CDR3 is 13 amino acids. CDR1 is WSHSY, CDR2 SAAADI, per germline. V was shortened by 4 bases and J by 3 bases, with 10 bases between the two germline ends. The CDR3 sequence is CASSAPGLYEQYF. The CDR3 DNA is TGCGCCAGCAGTGCACCAGGACTCTACGAGCAGTACTTC.

The chain joins TRBV12-3 or TRBV12-4 to TRBJ2-1, with D possibly matching TRBD1 (6 bases). The CDR3 covers 12 residues. V lost 6 bases and J 7 bases, leaving 10 bases between the germline ends. The CDR3 DNA follows: TGTGCCAGCAGCGGCCAGGGGAATGAGCAGTTCTTC. Its translation: CASSGQGNEQFF.